Shown below are 13 T cell receptor beta chains from a single sample sequenced in a study of cytomegalovirus exposure and HLA in healthy donors. The study ran its PCR with 60 Vbeta and 13 Jbeta primers. Repertoires were generated with immunoSEQ multiplex PCR, while TCRdb's copy carries only in-frame clones and drops some. The table shows over 150,000 clones, with almost 85% occurring only once. The sample was PBMCs. These receptors were taken from a boy aged 2 to 10 in good health and CMV-seronegative.

The V gene is TRBV18, the J gene TRBJ2-6; 9 nucleotides line up with TRBD1. Looked up from germline, CDR1 is KGHSH and CDR2 is LQKENI. The CDR3 runs 16 residues. The V gene end was trimmed by 4 bases and the J gene end by 2 bases; junction bases not matched to a gene: 3. CDR3 coding DNA: TGTGCCAGCTCACGAACAGGGGGCACTGGGGCCAACGTCCTGACTTTC. Protein sequence: CASSRTGGTGANVLTF.

This clone was observed a handful of times. V gene TRBV2 combines with J gene TRBJ2-7; D not resolved. This CDR3 region has 14 residues. V was trimmed by 5 bases and J by 2 bases, leaving 13 bases between them. CDR1 and CDR2 (germline): SNHLY, FYNNEI. The DNA of the CDR3 is TGTGCCAGCAGTACCCCCACAGATACCTACGAGCAGTACTTC. As protein: CASSTPTDTYEQYF.

The V and J genes are TRBV9 and TRBJ2-5; 7 positions match TRBD2. J was trimmed by 4 bases and V by 0 bases; bases with no gene match: 6. The CDR3 is 15 amino acids. The germline V gene has CDR1 SGDLS and CDR2 YYNGEE. The CDR3 protein is CASSVVGGIAETQYF. For the CDR3, the DNA is TGTGCCAGCAGCGTAGTCGGGGGGATCGCAGAGACCCAGTACTTC.

The J gene is TRBJ1-1, the V gene TRBV28, with D tentatively TRBD1 (5 bases). Deletions cut 10 bases from V and 4 bases from J, with 19 bases between. The germline V gene encodes CDR1 MDHEN and CDR2 SYDVKM. CDR3 size: 14 residues. The CDR3 sequence: CATQSPETGTEAFF. DNA for the CDR3: TGTGCCACCCAAAGCCCGGAAACAGGCACTGAAGCTTTCTTT.

The chain has TRBV5-1 and TRBJ2-3; 7 positions match TRBD2. The CDR3 extends over 13 amino acids. V trimming: 7 bases; J trimming: 4 bases; junction bases outside the gene matches: 6. CDR1 is SGHRS and CDR2 is YFSETQ in the germline V gene. The CDR3 reads CASDREVSDTQYF. As DNA, the CDR3 is TGCGCCAGCGACCGGGAGGTCTCAGATACGCAGTATTTT.

The chain joins TRBV4-1 to TRBJ2-7, with 10 bases aligning to TRBD2. The germline CDR1 and CDR2 sequences are MGHRA and YSYEKL. The CDR3 is made up of 16 amino acids. The junction had 7 bases not matched to a gene; V was cut back by 3 bases and J by 2 bases. The CDR3 DNA reads TGCGCCAGCAGCCACCCGGGGACTAGCGCTACCTACGAGCAGTACTTC. This sequence encodes CASSHPGTSATYEQYF.

This chain links TRBV5-1 with TRBJ2-2, with 8 bases aligning to TRBD2. Germline CDR1 reads SGHRS; CDR2 reads YFSETQ. The CDR3 loop spans 15 amino acids. V trimming: 6 bases; J trimming: 3 bases; junction bases outside the gene matches: 7. CDR3 sequence: CASTLSGGDTGELFF. In DNA, the CDR3 is TGCGCCAGCACCCTATCGGGGGGGGACACCGGGGAGCTGTTTTTT.

V is TRBV4-1 and J is TRBJ2-7; 10 nucleotides line up with TRBD2. With 2 bases clipped from V and 4 bases from J, the junction kept 5 bases outside the gene matches. Germline CDR1 reads MGHRA; CDR2 reads YSYEKL. This CDR3 is built from 15 residues. Written as DNA, the CDR3 is TGCGCCAGCAGCCAATCACCTAGCGGGAGTTACGAGCAGTACTTC. Translating gives CASSQSPSGSYEQYF.

The chain employs TRBV9 and TRBJ2-1; D remains ambiguous. Per the germline V gene, CDR1 is SGDLS and CDR2 is YYNGEE. V gave up 4 bases and J gave up 1 base, with 15 bases separating them. This CDR3 region has 16 residues. CDR3 nucleotide sequence: TGTGCCAGCAGCCTCCGAATTGGCGGATCCTACAATGAGCAGTTCTTC. This gives the protein CASSLRIGGSYNEQFF.

The chain is built from TRBV13 and TRBJ2-7; weak D call: TRBD1 (5 bases). V was trimmed by 6 bases and J by 2 bases, leaving 17 bases between them. The length of the CDR3 is 15 residues. The germline CDR1 and CDR2 sequences are PRHDT and FYEKMQ (reference sequence). The CDR3 nucleotides are TGTGCCAGCAGTTACGCAGGGCAGGAACCCTACGAGCAGTACTTC. Translating it yields CASSYAGQEPYEQYF.

In nucleotides, the CDR3 is TGTGCCAGCAGCAACCGGGACATCAACGAGCAGTACTTC. It codes for CASSNRDINEQYF. The chain uses TRBV7-9 and TRBJ2-7; tentatively, D is TRBD1 (6 bases). V lost 5 bases and J lost 5, with 13 bases in between. From germline, CDR1 is SEHNR and CDR2 FQNEAQ (reference sequence). The CDR3 has 13 residues.

The table lists this clone with a count of one. This rearrangement joins TRBV6-8 to TRBJ2-6; 9 nucleotides match TRBD1. The J segment lost 0 bases and the V segment lost 2 bases, leaving 14 bases of the junction unmatched. CDR1 MNHGY and CDR2 SAAAGT come from the germline V gene. The CDR3 is 21 amino acids. CDR3: CASSYRDRVPRKSSGANVLTF. In nucleotides, the CDR3 is TGTGCCAGCAGTTACCGGGACAGGGTGCCCCGTAAGAGCTCTGGGGCCAACGTCCTGACTTTC.

V and J are TRBV9 and TRBJ2-4; possible D gene TRBD1, 7 bases. The germline V and J ends were trimmed by 4 bases and 0 bases, with 32 bases remaining between them. Per germline, CDR1 SGDLS and CDR2 YYNGEE. CDR3 length: 22 amino acids. CDR3: CASSLNPDRPGALSLAKNIQYF. Written as DNA, the CDR3 is TGTGCCAGCAGCCTCAACCCGGACAGGCCGGGGGCGCTGAGTCTAGCCAAAAACATTCAGTACTTC.